This T cell receptor (beta chain) was identified during a study of shared clonotypes between healthy human individuals. Points from the study as a whole: Relative to their counterparts shared across all four donors, non-shared clonotypes exhibited diminished generation probabilities.

In the case of this clone: Its antigen is as yet unknown.

With 8 bases removed from V and 2 bases from J, the gap between germline ends came to 12 bases. Germline loops: CDR1 MDHEN, CDR2 SYDVKM. The CDR3 length is 13 residues. Assay used: immunoSEQ multiplex PCR; TCRdb lists only in-frame clones, some missing. The sample gives some 1,400,000 clones, around 97% of which show up once; more than 0.9% is in the top ten. This clonotype originated in a man aged 25-40 years in good health. The rearrangement joins TRBV28 to TRBJ1-2; D may be TRBD1 (5 bases). Sequencing input: naive CD4+ T cells sorted from blood. Subset: CD45RA+ positively selected. CDR3 sequence: CASRDGTNYGYTF. DNA of the CDR3: TGTGCCAGCCGGGACGGAACGAACTATGGCTACACCTTC.